This TCR beta chain was captured in a study of blood T cell repertoires in COVID-19. From germline, CDR1 is MNHNY and CDR2 SVGAGI (reference sequence). With 2 bases removed from V and 6 bases from J, the gap between germline ends came to 7 bases. This CDR3 comprises 12 residues. Only in-frame clones appear in the TCRdb table, and some are missing; sequencing was by immunoSEQ multiplex PCR. This sample has about 180,000 clones, with more than 85% found just once. This clonotype originated in a human donor with acute COVID-19. The donor label of this sample is uncertain. The rearrangement links TRBV6-6 to TRBJ1-1; D uncertain. What was sequenced was PBMCs or T cells enriched from blood (not recorded which). CDR3 sequence reads: CASSYSDAEAFF. Here the CDR3 DNA reads TGTGCCAGCAGTTACAGCGACGCTGAAGCTTTCTTT.